Detailed here is one T cell receptor (beta chain). Its antigen is unidentified. Amplification targeted the TCR beta CDR3 regions, with RNA transcripts as the source material. The library came from an HTBI-primed first-round RT-PCR and a second-round multiplex PCR. TCRdb re-analysed the multiplex PCR reads in MiXCR, keeping a single row per CDR3 protein. The sample carries some 210,000 distinct CDR3 sequences, around 30% recorded once. The data were taken from a study of Graves' ophthalmopathy and Graves' hyperthyroidism. General study findings and limits: Ophthalmopathy progression was predicted with approximately 68% sensitivity and about 72% specificity. Blood also held most thyroid clonotypes expanded above 0.001 frequency.

This CDR3 comprises 12 residues. V was pared by 5 bases and J by 5 bases, with 7 bases between. Sequencing was performed on peripheral blood. The sequence derives from a man in his forties or fifties with Graves' ophthalmopathy. The V gene is TRBV12-3 or TRBV12-4, the J gene TRBJ1-5, with D perhaps TRBD1 (5 bases). Here the CDR3 DNA reads TGTGCCAGCAGTACCAGGGATCAGCCCCAGCATTTT. It encodes CASSTRDQPQHF.